This TCR beta chain emerged from a study of identifying expanded T cells in peripheral blood. The data were produced by immunoSEQ multiplex PCR, yet TCRdb's version contains in-frame clones alone and is incomplete. The table has under 120,000 clones, more than 85% seen once. Regarding this clone: Its target is not known.

Broader study findings: Variance in clone template counts between approximately 2-week samples significantly increased with total template count across all healthy donors. About 1.3 clones differed between technical replicates, versus around 15 and 19 over time.

During the collection period, no donor immune events like infections were recorded. The CDR3 runs 13 residues. The germline V gene encodes CDR1 MNHEY and CDR2 SMNVEV (reference sequence). V gave up 3 bases and J gave up 2 bases, with 7 bases separating them. The chain employs TRBV27 and TRBJ2-5; D is uncertain. The receptor comes from a person aged 18 to 70 in good health. The sample taken for sequencing was blood. The CDR3, as DNA: TGTGCCAGCAGTTTGGTGGTTCAAGAGACCCAGTACTTC. Protein sequence: CASSLVVQETQYF.